What follows are 8 T cell receptor beta chains derived from one specimen sequenced in a study of blood T cell repertoires in COVID-19. Sequenced by immunoSEQ multiplex PCR; TCRdb stores in-frame clones only, minus some. This sample has tens of thousands of clones, with approximately 88% found just once. The sample was peripheral blood. Receptor source: a human donor in a cohort sampled during active COVID-19.

This chain uses TRBV6-2 or TRBV6-3 with TRBJ2-1, with 12 nucleotides matching TRBD2. CDR1 is MNHEY, CDR2 SVGEGT, per germline. Germline trimming cut 4 bases from V and 4 bases from J; bases unmatched to any gene: 8. The CDR3 sequence is 17 residues long. Here the CDR3 DNA reads TGTGCCAGCAGTTCAATCGGACTAGCGGGGATTTACAATGAGCAGTTCTTC. This sequence encodes CASSSIGLAGIYNEQFF.

The chain recombines TRBV5-1 with TRBJ2-7, with TRBD2 matching over 16 bases. The CDR3 has 18 amino acids. Looked up from germline, CDR1 is SGHRS and CDR2 is YFSETQ. Trimming removed 0 bases from V and 0 bases from J; junction bases left unmatched: 3. The chain's CDR3 is CASSLGGLAGGDSYEQYF. CDR3 bases: TGCGCCAGCAGCTTGGGGGGACTAGCGGGAGGGGACTCCTACGAGCAGTACTTC.

The chain carries TRBV6-6 and TRBJ1-1; the D gene is possibly TRBD1 (6 bases). Germline V gene data show CDR1 as MNHNY and CDR2 as SVGAGI (reference sequence). The V end lost 2 bases, the J end lost 3 bases, and 13 bases lay between the germline ends. This CDR3 is 15 amino acids long. CDR3 in DNA: TGTGCCAGCAGTTACCCCACAGGGATGGACACTGAAGCTTTCTTT. Protein: CASSYPTGMDTEAFF.

The rearrangement uses TRBV7-9 and TRBJ2-5; 8 bases align to TRBD2. Germline assignment: CDR1 SEHNR and CDR2 FQNEAQ (reference sequence). The CDR3 extends over 14 amino acids. The junction had 0 bases not matched to a gene; V was cut back by 2 bases and J by 1 base. CDR3 nucleotides: TGTGCCAGCAGCTTAACTAGCGGCCAAGAGACCCAGTACTTC. It is translated as CASSLTSGQETQYF.

This sequence joins TRBV19 and TRBJ1-1; tentatively, D is TRBD1 (5 bases). Germline V gene lookup returns CDR1 LNHDA and CDR2 SQIVND (reference sequence). V dropped 7 bases and J dropped 1 base, with 16 bases sitting between them. The CDR3 consists of 15 residues. DNA of the CDR3: TGTGCCAGTACCCACCCCGGACAATCGAACACTGAAGCTTTCTTT. Its protein product is CASTHPGQSNTEAFF.

V is TRBV6-5 and J is TRBJ2-7; unclear D gene. There are 12 residues in the CDR3. Germline loops: CDR1 MNHEY, CDR2 SVGAGI. V lost 6 bases, J lost 6 bases, and 12 bases lay in between. The CDR3 region has the DNA TGTGCCAGCAGGTCATTCCGAGGCGAGCAGTACTTC. The encoded protein is CASRSFRGEQYF.

The chain uses TRBV5-1 and TRBJ1-1; D may be TRBD1 (6 bases). The CDR3 has 17 amino acids. Germline loops: CDR1 SGHRS, CDR2 YFSETQ. With 3 bases removed from V and 0 bases from J, the gap between germline ends came to 18 bases. CDR3 protein: CASSSLIRTALNTEAFF. CDR3 bases: TGCGCCAGCAGCTCCCTCATCCGGACAGCGCTGAACACTGAAGCTTTCTTT.

The J gene is TRBJ1-2, the V gene TRBV5-4, with D possibly matching TRBD1 (5 bases). V was cut by 0 bases and J by 3 bases, with 12 bases left in between. This CDR3 contains 15 residues. In germline, CDR1 is SGHNT, CDR2 YYREEE (reference sequence). CDR3 DNA sequence: TGTGCCAGCAGCTTGGCGGGTTTAGGGGACTATGGCTACACCTTC. As protein: CASSLAGLGDYGYTF. Drawing the rest from reference TRBV5-4 and TRBJ1-2, the complete variable domain is ETGVTQSPTHLIKTRGQQVTLRCSSQSGHNTVSWYQQALGQGPQFIFQYYREEENGRGNFPPRFSGLQFPNYSSELNVNALELDDSALYLCASSLAGLGDYGYTFGSGTRLTVV.